This T cell receptor (beta chain) was identified in a study of prognosis after radiotherapy for stage I lung cancer (dated by TCRdb to about 2021). For the study in its entirety: Between early 2018 and early 2019, nineteen patients with stage I NSCLC were enrolled in Nanjing, China. The patients included 14 to 15 who had newly diagnosed primary stage I lung tumors, along with about 5 others who had oligometastatic NSCLC after their primary tumor had been surgically resected. All patients were regarded as medically inoperable, because of comorbidities in about twelve patients and refusal of surgery in more than 5 patients. The cohort was made up of 10 to 15 men and 6 or 7 women, with a median age of around 70 years and an age range of roughly 53 to 95 years. Tumor histology was squamous cell carcinoma in more than 5 patients and adenocarcinoma in roughly 12. SBRT was given in 3 to 5 fractions with a biologically effective dose of at least 100 Gy, using image-guided IMRT or VMAT. No patient received concurrent therapy alongside SBRT. About 20% of the 19 patients developed distant metastases after SBRT, at a median of roughly seven months; the other 15 showed no significant progression. Peripheral blood TCR beta repertoires were profiled in stage I NSCLC patients before and after stereotactic body radiotherapy, and the study then linked these repertoires to distant failure. The study took one blood sample before SBRT and one after SBRT from each of approximately 20 patients and sequenced all 40 or so samples.

The paper's findings and limits, for the study overall: Post-SBRT Shannon entropy and its change from baseline were lower in patients who developed distant metastases; baseline Shannon entropy was not associated with metastases. Limitations of the study included a small cohort and short follow-up, and the study findings need independent validation. Differences in TRBV and TRBJ usage frequencies by metastasis status were reportedly observed in two V genes at baseline and in about 10 V and two J genes after SBRT. Whether the expanded TCR clones were tumor-specific was not determined. All reported P values were unadjusted for multiple comparisons. Unique TCR clone counts fell after SBRT (median about 10,000 before versus 6,500 to 7,500 after; Wilcoxon paired P=0.011).

There are many counts of this clonotype. The antigen it binds to is not known. No base qualities exist here, and no much larger clone lies one base off it. Two rounds of multiplex PCR were performed to amplify the TCR beta CDR3 region from genomic DNA. The first PCR round used primers specific to each TRBV and TRBJ gene, with sequences filed in Chinese patent CN105087789A. Universal primers were used in the second PCR round. The Roche High Pure PCR Template Preparation Kit was used to extract genomic DNA from the frozen PBMCs. The libraries underwent paired-end sequencing with 151 bp reads on an Illumina HiSeq 3000. The published analysis was carried out like this. Raw reads lacking the multiplex PCR primer sequences were removed with CutAdapt. High-quality paired reads were merged into contigs with PEAR. TRB V, D and J gene segments were assigned to each contig with MiXCR by alignment to reference sequences. CDR3 sequences were clustered by base quality and sequence similarity to remove sequencing errors. Shannon entropy, normalized by the natural log of the productive TCR sequence number, served as the measure of diversity. Clonality was defined as one minus Shannon entropy divided by the natural log of the number of unique clonotypes. The Youden index of ROC curves was used to select progression-free survival cut-offs for repertoire metrics, and analyses were performed in R 3.5.3. In TCRdb, the public reads were trimmed at Q25 with fastp and aligned with MiXCR, with productive beta chains retained. Each CDR3 protein appears once, grouped with its most common genes and DNA. TCRdb's processing, not the authors' own work, is the source of the V and J calls. In this sample the table shows approximately 23,000 distinct CDR3 sequences, about 37% of which occur a single time. The top ten clones comprise roughly 60% of the sample.

A history of other malignancies or of prior chemotherapy or radiotherapy was absent in all patients, and node-negative disease was shown on CT and PET/CT in all patients. Roughly 6 milliliters of peripheral venous blood were drawn into EDTA tubes at each of two time points. PBMCs were isolated by Ficoll-Paque Plus density-gradient centrifugation. Right after collection, samples were kept at -80 degrees C until analysis. This receptor was identified in a donor of 50 years or more with non-small cell lung cancer. The material was PBMCs, obtained before or after stereotactic body radiation therapy (not recorded which).

The sequenced DNA: TGTGCCAGCAGCTTGGCCTTAGATACAGATACGCAGTATTTT. The translation is CASSLALDTDTQYF. The sequence joins TRBV5-4 to TRBJ2-3; no D gene is confidently identified. According to the germline V gene (reference sequence), CDR1 reads SGHNT and CDR2 reads YYREEE. Including the terminal cysteine and phenylalanine, the CDR3 comprises 14 residues. Kept here is only the CDR3 DNA, which spans 42 bases and is read in frame from base 1. V loses 0 bases of germline sequence and J loses 3 bases, and the interval between the two ends is 8 bases. The CDR3 plus the reference TRBV5-4 and TRBJ2-3 genes for the other parts give the full variable domain: ETGVTQSPTHLIKTRGQQVTLRCSSQSGHNTVSWYQQALGQGPQFIFQYYREEENGRGNFPPRFSGLQFPNYSSELNVNALELDDSALYLCASSLALDTDTQYFGPGTRLTVL.